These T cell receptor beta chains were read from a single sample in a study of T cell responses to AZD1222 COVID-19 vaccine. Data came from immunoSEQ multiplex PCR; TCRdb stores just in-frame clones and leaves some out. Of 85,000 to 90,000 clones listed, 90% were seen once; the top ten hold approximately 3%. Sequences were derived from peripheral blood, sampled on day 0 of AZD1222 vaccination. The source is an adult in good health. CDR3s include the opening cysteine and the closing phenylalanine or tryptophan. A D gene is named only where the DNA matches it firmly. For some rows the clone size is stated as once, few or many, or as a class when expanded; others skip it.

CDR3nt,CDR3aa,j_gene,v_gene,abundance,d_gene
TGTGCCAGTAGTACGGGACAGGGAGGGAGCGGCAATCAGCCCCAGCATTTT,CASSTGQGGSGNQPQHF,TRBJ1-5,TRBV19,.,TRBD1
TGTGCCAGCAGCAGTAACAGGGATGGCTACACCTTC,CASSSNRDGYTF,TRBJ1-2,TRBV5-4,.,.
TGTGCCAGCAGCCCAGGGGCCTACAATGAGCAGTTCTTC,CASSPGAYNEQFF,TRBJ2-1,TRBV6-4,once,.
TGTGCCAGTAGCCCCGGACCGGGCTATGGCTACACCTTC,CASSPGPGYGYTF,TRBJ1-2,TRBV19,.,.
TGTGCCAGCAGCTTAACGTCTGGGCGGGGAGGCTACACCTTC,CASSLTSGRGGYTF,TRBJ1-2,TRBV7-3,.,.
TGCGCCAGCAGGACACAGGGAACCTATGGCTACACCTTC,CASRTQGTYGYTF,TRBJ1-2,TRBV5-1,few,.
TGTGCCAGCGTTGCGGGGGTGAACACCGGGGAGCTGTTTTTT,CASVAGVNTGELFF,TRBJ2-2,TRBV2,.,TRBD2
TGTGCCACCAGGGGACAGGGGGCCACCGGGGAGCTGTTTTTT,CATRGQGATGELFF,TRBJ2-2,TRBV24-1,many,TRBD1
TGTGCCAGCAGTGAAATCTCTGGAAACACCATATATTTT,CASSEISGNTIYF,TRBJ1-3,TRBV6-1,.,.
TGTGCCAGCAGCTTAGCTAGGACTAGGAACACCGGGGAGCTGTTTTTT,CASSLARTRNTGELFF,TRBJ2-2,TRBV11-2,.,TRBD2
TGTGCCAGCTCACTAGCGCCAATACTTAGGACAGCCTATGGCTACACCTTC,CASSLAPILRTAYGYTF,TRBJ1-2,TRBV18,.,.
TGTGCCAGCAGCACCGGGGCCCCAGATACGCAGTATTTT,CASSTGAPDTQYF,TRBJ2-3,TRBV9,.,.
TGTGCCAGCAGCCCGCAGCCGGTTAGCGGGAGGGTTACCTACGAGCAGTACTTC,CASSPQPVSGRVTYEQYF,TRBJ2-7,TRBV7-9,.,TRBD2
TGTGCCAGCAGCAGGGAGCTGGAGGCTTTCTTT,CASSRELEAFF,TRBJ1-1,TRBV7-9,.,.
TGTGCCAGCAGCTTAGCTCCGGGAACTTCGGCCGAGCAGTTCTTC,CASSLAPGTSAEQFF,TRBJ2-1,TRBV7-9,once,.
TGCGCCAGCAGCTTGGAGTGGGGCAGGGAGAACACTGAAGCTTTCTTT,CASSLEWGRENTEAFF,TRBJ1-1,TRBV5-1,.,.
TGCGCCAGCAGCGACGGGAGCTCTGGAAACACCATATATTTT,CASSDGSSGNTIYF,TRBJ1-3,TRBV5-1,.,.
TGTGCCAGCAGCTTAGTCCCTGGGAACACTGAAGCTTTCTTT,CASSLVPGNTEAFF,TRBJ1-1,TRBV11-2,.,.
TGTGCCAGCACCCTCGGACAGGTACACTCTGGAAACACCATATATTTT,CASTLGQVHSGNTIYF,TRBJ1-3,TRBV11-3,once,TRBD1
TGTGCCAGCGGATCCGGGACTGTTCCGTACGAGCAGTACTTC,CASGSGTVPYEQYF,TRBJ2-7,TRBV5-4,.,.
TGCGCCAGCAGCGACGGGGGTAATTCACCCCTCCACTTT,CASSDGGNSPLHF,TRBJ1-6,TRBV10-2,.,.
TGCGCCAGCAGCCAAGACTCAGGGTTGGGCACCGGGGAGCTGTTTTTT,CASSQDSGLGTGELFF,TRBJ2-2,TRBV4-1,.,.
TGCGCCAGCAGTCGCGGACAGGGAAGCTCCTACAATGAGCAGTTCTTC,CASSRGQGSSYNEQFF,TRBJ2-1,TRBV10-1,.,TRBD1
TGTGCCAGCAGCCTCCTCCAAACCACAGATACGCAGTATTTT,CASSLLQTTDTQYF,TRBJ2-3,TRBV7-9,.,.